The 7 T cell receptor beta chains presented below share a single source sample, sequenced in a study of T cell responses to AZD1222 COVID-19 vaccine. Assay used: immunoSEQ multiplex PCR; TCRdb lists only in-frame clones, some missing. The sample holds 85,000 to 120,000 clones; 90% are singletons and the top ten take about 4.9%. The material sequenced was peripheral blood, taken on day 0 of AZD1222 vaccination. These receptors originate from an adult in good health.

The chain joins TRBV19 to TRBJ1-4; no reliable D call. V lost 4 bases to trimming and J lost 7 bases, with 10 bases between them. CDR3 length: 13 amino acids. Germline V lookup: CDR1 LNHDA, CDR2 SQIVND (reference sequence). The CDR3 DNA sequence: TGTGCCAGTAGTAGGAGGCGCGGTGAAAAACTGTTTTTT. Its translation is CASSRRRGEKLFF.

This sequence joins TRBV7-8 and TRBJ1-1, with D unresolved. The length of the CDR3 is 15 residues. Trimming pared 0 bases from V and 5 bases from J, leaving 13 bases between. The germline V gene has CDR1 SGHVS and CDR2 FQNEAQ. The CDR3, as DNA: TGTGCCAGCAGCTTAGCGGTATCCCGGCGGACTGAAGCTTTCTTT. It specifies CASSLAVSRRTEAFF.

The J gene is TRBJ2-7, the V gene TRBV7-3; perhaps TRBD1 as D (5 bases). This CDR3 contains 14 residues. V gave up 5 bases and J gave up 5 bases, with 16 bases separating them. The V gene's germline CDR1 is SGHTA and CDR2 FQGTGA. This chain's CDR3 is CASSNPQGGNEQYF. CDR3 nucleotides: TGTGCCAGCAGCAATCCCCAGGGTGGAAACGAGCAGTACTTC.

The CDR3 here is CASRAPSSYNEQFF. The CDR3 region has the DNA TGTGCCAGCAGAGCTCCGAGCTCCTACAATGAGCAGTTCTTC. V usage is TRBV6-5 and J usage is TRBJ2-1; D remains ambiguous. The CDR3 is made up of 14 amino acids. V lost 6 bases and J lost 0, with 9 bases in between. Germline CDR1 reads MNHEY; CDR2 reads SVGAGI.

The rearrangement links TRBV5-5 to TRBJ2-7; possible D gene TRBD2, 5 bases. Per germline, CDR1 SGHKS and CDR2 YYEKEE (reference sequence). This CDR3 spans 13 amino acids. The V and J ends lost 4 bases and 4 bases respectively, with 12 bases between them. This chain's CDR3 is CASSHGSEYEQYF. CDR3 in DNA: TGTGCCAGCAGCCACGGTAGCGAATACGAGCAGTACTTC.

V is TRBV5-8 and J is TRBJ2-1, with D unresolved. Germline CDR1 SGHTS, CDR2 YDEGEE. The CDR3 loop spans 14 amino acids. V lost 1 base, J lost 8 bases, and 13 bases lay in between. DNA of the CDR3: TGTGCCAGCAGCTTGAACCTTGGGATATATGAGCAGTTCTTC. It yields the protein CASSLNLGIYEQFF.

The V gene is TRBV15, the J gene TRBJ1-3, with no clear D. CDR1 and CDR2 (germline): LNHNV, YYDKDF (reference sequence). This CDR3 comprises 12 residues. The V end lost 0 bases, the J end lost 8 bases, and 5 bases lay between the germline ends. The CDR3 coding sequence is TGTGCCACCAGCAGAGATGGCGACACCATATATTTT. It is translated as CATSRDGDTIYF.